The source of this T cell receptor (beta chain) is a study of blood T cell repertoires in COVID-19. Background on the study: Spain, Italy and the United States supplied samples that represented acute and convalescent COVID-19. The cDNA or gDNA used as material had been derived from T cells, B-cell-depleted T cells, or PBMCs.

Original methodology: From reference gene primer amplification, estimates of nucleated cell counts were derived. Libraries were prepared by immunoSEQ multiplex PCR; TCRdb keeps only in-frame clonotypes and omits some of them. D and trimming come from the DNA, and the V and J calls and clone size come from that table. The repertoire has some 130,000 clones, around 90% of them found once; the top ten carry around 4.6%. Seattle cases were enrolled at active infection and followed longitudinally. The germline gives CDR1 MNHEY, CDR2 SMNVEV (reference sequence). V gave up 7 bases and J gave up 6 bases, with 15 bases separating them. The CDR3 loop spans 13 amino acids.

V usage is TRBV27 and J usage is TRBJ1-1; maybe TRBD1 (6 bases). This receptor was taken from a man aged 55 to 70 with COVID-19, enrolled during active disease. The sequenced material came from peripheral blood. The chain's CDR3 is CASTRGQGSEAFF. In DNA form, the CDR3 reads TGTGCCAGCACCCGAGGGCAGGGGTCTGAAGCTTTCTTT.